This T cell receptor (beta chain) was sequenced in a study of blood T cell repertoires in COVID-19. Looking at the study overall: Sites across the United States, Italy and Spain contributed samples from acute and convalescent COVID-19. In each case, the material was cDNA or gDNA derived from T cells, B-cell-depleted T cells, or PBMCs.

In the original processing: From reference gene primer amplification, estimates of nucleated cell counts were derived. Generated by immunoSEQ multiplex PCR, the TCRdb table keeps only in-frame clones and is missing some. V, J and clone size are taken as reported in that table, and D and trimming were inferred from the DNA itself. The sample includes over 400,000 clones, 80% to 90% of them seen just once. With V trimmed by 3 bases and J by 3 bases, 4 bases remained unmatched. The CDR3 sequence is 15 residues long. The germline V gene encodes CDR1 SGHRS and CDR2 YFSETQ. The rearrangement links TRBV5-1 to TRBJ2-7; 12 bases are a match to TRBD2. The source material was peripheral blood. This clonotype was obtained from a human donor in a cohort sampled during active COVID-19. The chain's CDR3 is CASSSLGLAGYEQYF. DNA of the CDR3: TGCGCCAGCAGCTCGCTGGGACTAGCGGGCTACGAGCAGTACTTC.